The next 9 T cell receptor beta chains were all read from a single sample in a study of beta chain features in type 1 diabetes. The study reverse transcribed the entire isolated RNA, so it sequenced expressed TCRB transcripts. Sequencing was performed with immunoSEQ multiplex PCR; in TCRdb, only in-frame clones are kept and a portion is missing. The table records about half a million clones, 30% of them present only once. The specimen sequenced was naive CD4+ T cells from blood. The receptors derive from a man aged 18 to 35 in good health.

This clone occurred a few times. At one end, the junction sequence differs from germline, possibly due to a read error. J is TRBJ2-7 and V is TRBV7-7, with 7 bases fitting TRBD1. This CDR3 region has 18 residues. Germline V gene data show CDR1 as SSHAT and CDR2 as FNYEAQ (reference sequence). CDR3 amino acids: CASSLASTDRFSSYEQYF. The CDR3 bases are TGTGCTAGCAGCTTAGCGTCGACGGACAGGTTTAGCTCCTACGAGCAGTACTTC.

This clone occurred a few times. This sequence joins TRBV13 and TRBJ2-5; D possibly corresponds to TRBD2 (6 bases). The CDR3 spans 15 residues. V lost 3 bases and J 5 bases, leaving 16 bases between the germline ends. The V gene's germline CDR1 is PRHDT and CDR2 FYEKMQ (reference sequence). The CDR3 loop reads CASSFPWASGETQYF. In DNA form, the CDR3 reads TGTGCCAGCAGCTTTCCTTGGGCCAGCGGGGAGACCCAGTACTTC.

This chain connects TRBV27 to TRBJ2-7; possibly TRBD1 for D (5 bases). Trimming stripped 3 bases from V and 6 bases from J, with 15 bases between. The CDR3 runs 14 residues. Germline V gene data show CDR1 as MNHEY and CDR2 as SMNVEV (reference sequence). The CDR3 loop is CASSLQGPPSEQYF. The CDR3 DNA sequence: TGTGCCAGCAGTTTGCAGGGTCCTCCGTCCGAGCAGTACTTC.

This rearrangement joins TRBV30 to TRBJ1-2, with D hard to call. Trimming stripped 0 bases from V and 4 bases from J, with 18 bases between. In germline, CDR1 is GTSNPN, CDR2 SVGIG (reference sequence). The CDR3 runs to 16 residues. The CDR3 DNA sequence: TGTGCCTGGAGTGTACCCTCCTCTAAAACCCGCTATGGCTACACCTTC. Translated: CAWSVPSSKTRYGYTF.

This clone was counted only a few times. The genes are TRBV4-2 and TRBJ2-1; TRBD2 is a possible D gene (5 bases). V was shortened by 4 bases and J by 3 bases, with 13 bases between the two germline ends. The CDR3 contains 15 residues. Germline values: CDR1 LGHNA, CDR2 YNFKEQ. CDR3 amino acids: CASSPSGSDYNEQFF. The CDR3, as DNA: TGTGCCAGCAGCCCGAGCGGTTCCGACTACAATGAGCAGTTCTTC.

The rearrangement uses TRBV2 and TRBJ2-2; D remains ambiguous. The CDR3 spans 13 residues. The V gene's germline CDR1 is SNHLY and CDR2 FYNNEI. The ends were cut back, 5 bases at V and 6 bases at J, with 10 bases in the middle. Written as DNA, the CDR3 is TGTGCCAGCAGTAAGGTTCCTGCCGGGGAGCTGTTTTTT. Translated, it gives CASSKVPAGELFF. The full variable domain, its missing parts supplied by reference TRBV2 and TRBJ2-2, is EPEVTQTPSHQVTQMGQEVILRCVPISNHLYFYWYRQILGQKVEFLVSFYNNEISEKSEIFDDQFSVERPDGSNFTLKIRSTKLEDSAMYFCASSKVPAGELFFGEGSRLTVL.

This clone was seen only a few times. V gene TRBV30 combines with J gene TRBJ2-6; D is uncertain. V was pared by 4 bases and J by 3 bases, with 4 bases between. The V gene's germline CDR1 is GTSNPN and CDR2 SVGIG (reference sequence). The CDR3 covers 12 residues. The CDR3 loop is CAWIGGANVLTF. Here the CDR3 DNA reads TGTGCCTGGATTGGTGGGGCCAACGTCCTGACTTTC.

The J gene is TRBJ2-5, the V gene TRBV9; TRBD2 might be the D (5 bases). The CDR3 runs to 19 residues. CDR1 is SGDLS, CDR2 YYNGEE, per germline. The germline V and J ends were trimmed by 0 bases and 0 bases, with 21 bases remaining between them. The CDR3 loop is CASSVDGRGVATDQETQYF. CDR3 in DNA: TGTGCCAGCAGCGTAGACGGTCGTGGGGTAGCGACCGACCAAGAGACCCAGTACTTC.

The V gene is TRBV10-1, the J gene TRBJ2-7; 10 nucleotides agree with TRBD2. Germline assignment: CDR1 WNHNN and CDR2 SYGVQD (reference sequence). This CDR3 is 17 amino acids long. J was trimmed by 5 bases and V by 0 bases; bases with no gene match: 10. The chain's CDR3 is CASSESRASGRLDEQYF. CDR3 in DNA: TGCGCCAGCAGTGAGTCTCGTGCTAGCGGGAGACTAGACGAGCAGTACTTC.